This entry lists 29 T cell receptor beta chains sequenced from one sample in a study of blood T cell repertoires in COVID-19 (dated by TCRdb to the early 2020s). Receptor libraries were prepared by the immunoSEQ multiplex PCR assay. TCRdb re-hosts the immuneACCESS table, in-frame sequences only. Its copies lack some clones; in the studies checked, an unresolved V gene accounts for under half of them, and the cause for the rest is not known. Recorded for this sample are some 200,000 clones; approximately 81% of them occurred a single time. The ten largest clonotypes hold roughly a tenth of the sample. The sample taken for sequencing was peripheral blood. Receptor source: an elderly woman with COVID-19, enrolled during active disease.

V usage is TRBV18 and J usage is TRBJ2-3, with TRBD1 matching over 8 bases. This CDR3 region has 14 residues. Germline V gives CDR1 KGHSH, CDR2 LQKENI. Trimming took 6 bases from V and 3 from J; bases not matched to a gene: 5. The CDR3 is CASSGGQDTDTQYF. The CDR3 DNA follows: TGTGCCAGCTCCGGGGGACAGGATACAGATACGCAGTATTTT.

V is TRBV5-6 and J is TRBJ1-2; 9 bases line up with TRBD1. CDR3 length: 16 amino acids. Germline values: CDR1 SGHDT, CDR2 YYEEEE. V lost 4 bases, J lost 4 bases, and 11 bases stayed unmatched. The CDR3 nucleotides are TGTGCCAGCAGCCCGCTTAAGACAGGGGGAGCCTATGGCTACACCTTC. Its translation: CASSPLKTGGAYGYTF.

A single count supports this clone. Other DNA sequences in this specimen translate into the identical CDR3. This chain connects TRBV2 to TRBJ2-7; a weak D match, TRBD1 (5 bases). V was cut by 5 bases and J by 4 bases, with 9 bases left in between. Germline assignment: CDR1 SNHLY and CDR2 FYNNEI. The CDR3 sequence is 12 residues long. CDR3 bases: TGTGCCAGCAGTCAACAGGCTTACGAGCAGTACGTC. Translated: CASSQQAYEQYV.

This clone was seen a handful of times. The rearrangement uses TRBV7-9 and TRBJ1-5; D unclear. In germline, CDR1 is SEHNR, CDR2 FQNEAQ (reference sequence). This CDR3 has 15 residues. V was trimmed by 3 bases and J by 1 base, leaving 10 bases between them. This CDR3 is CASSLGSGSNQPQHF. The CDR3 nucleotides read TGTGCCAGCAGCTTGGGCAGCGGGAGCAATCAGCCCCAGCATTTT.

The gene calls are TRBV6-5 and TRBJ2-3, with TRBD1 matching over 8 bases. The CDR3 spans 16 residues. V lost 0 bases and J lost 3; bases outside the gene matches: 5. Germline V lookup: CDR1 MNHEY, CDR2 SVGAGI. CDR3 nucleotides: TGTGCCAGCAGTTACTCGGACAGGGTCTTTACAGATACGCAGTATTTT. This codes for CASSYSDRVFTDTQYF.

This chain joins TRBV5-1 and TRBJ1-6, with 8 bases aligning to TRBD1. Per the germline V gene, CDR1 is SGHRS and CDR2 is YFSETQ. The J segment lost 9 bases and the V segment lost 0 bases, leaving 5 bases of the junction unmatched. The CDR3 runs to 15 residues. The chain's CDR3 is CASSLETGEASPLHF. CDR3 nucleotide sequence: TGCGCCAGCAGCTTGGAGACAGGGGAGGCTTCACCCCTCCACTTT.

The chain carries TRBV4-1 and TRBJ2-5, with D possibly matching TRBD2 (7 bases). V gave up 8 bases and J gave up 5 bases, with 15 bases separating them. In germline, CDR1 is MGHRA, CDR2 YSYEKL. This CDR3 is 13 amino acids long. The CDR3 protein is CASRRGPRETQYF. The CDR3 DNA sequence: TGCGCCAGCCGGCGGGGGCCCAGGGAGACCCAGTACTTC.

J is TRBJ1-1 and V is TRBV6-5; D is uncertain. Trimming took 2 bases from V and 0 from J, leaving 10 bases between them. Germline V lookup: CDR1 MNHEY, CDR2 SVGAGI. The CDR3 is made up of 15 amino acids. CDR3 in amino acids: CASSYGQYMNTEAFF. Written as DNA, the CDR3 is TGTGCCAGCAGTTACGGGCAATACATGAACACTGAAGCTTTCTTT.

The rearrangement uses TRBV5-1 and TRBJ1-3; TRBD1 agrees at 9 bases. The CDR3 totals 15 residues. Germline V gene lookup returns CDR1 SGHRS and CDR2 YFSETQ. V lost 7 bases, J lost 9 bases, and 14 bases stayed unmatched. The DNA for the CDR3 is TGCGCCAGCTCCCCTGGGGGACAGGGACGCGGCACCATATATTTT. The encoded protein is CASSPGGQGRGTIYF.

The chain employs TRBV28 and TRBJ1-6, with D tentatively TRBD1 (5 bases). The ends were cut back, 6 bases at V and 7 bases at J, with 16 bases in the middle. The CDR3 contains 15 residues. Per the germline V gene, CDR1 is MDHEN and CDR2 is SYDVKM. The CDR3 protein is CASSFAGTKNSPLHF. The CDR3 nucleotides are TGTGCCAGCAGCTTTGCCGGGACTAAAAATTCACCCCTCCACTTT.

J is TRBJ1-5 and V is TRBV10-2; 9 nucleotides match TRBD1. The CDR3 has 15 residues. The V and J ends lost 6 bases and 4 bases, in that order; junction bases with no gene match: 7. Germline V gene data show CDR1 as WSHSY and CDR2 as SAAADI. The chain's CDR3 is CASSRQGVGNQPQHF. The CDR3 region has the DNA TGCGCCAGCAGCCGACAGGGGGTTGGAAATCAGCCCCAGCATTTT.

J is TRBJ1-2 and V is TRBV15; tentative D call: TRBD1 (5 bases). V gave up 3 bases and J gave up 5 bases, with 16 bases separating them. Germline loops: CDR1 LNHNV, CDR2 YYDKDF (reference sequence). This CDR3 is built from 15 residues. The CDR3 sequence: CATSSRLGAGYGYTF. CDR3 in DNA: TGTGCCACCAGCAGCAGGTTAGGGGCTGGGTATGGCTACACCTTC.

The chain links TRBV4-1 to TRBJ1-2; 8 nucleotides match TRBD1. The V gene end was trimmed by 0 bases and the J gene end by 6 bases; junction bases not matched to a gene: 15. The germline V gene has CDR1 MGHRA and CDR2 YSYEKL. This CDR3 comprises 18 residues. CDR3 protein: CASSQDAQGAILGNGYTF. The CDR3 region has the DNA TGCGCCAGCAGCCAAGATGCCCAGGGGGCGATTTTAGGGAATGGCTACACCTTC.

This rearrangement joins TRBV27 to TRBJ2-1; 8 bases map to TRBD2. CDR3 length equals 15 residues. Germline lookup yields CDR1 MNHEY and CDR2 SMNVEV (reference sequence). V was pared by 5 bases and J by 9 bases, with 12 bases of the junction left unmatched. Written as DNA, the CDR3 is TGTGCCAGCAGTCCCACGGGGGGGAGGGTTTTTGAGCAGTTCTTC. Translated: CASSPTGGRVFEQFF.

This clone was seen only a few times. The rearrangement links TRBV18 to TRBJ1-5; D not certain. Trimming cost V 3 bases and J 5 bases, with 8 bases left between them. Looked up from germline, CDR1 is KGHSH and CDR2 is LQKENI. There are 13 residues in the CDR3. CDR3 coding DNA: TGTGCCAGCTCACCTTCACGCGATCAGCCCCAGCATTTT. It yields the protein CASSPSRDQPQHF. The complete variable domain, with remaining parts taken from reference TRBV18 and TRBJ1-5, reads NAGVMQNPRHLVRRRGQEARLRCSPMKGHSHVYWYRQLPEEGLKFMVYLQKENIIDESGMPKERFSAEFPKEGPSILRIQQVVRGDSAAYFCASSPSRDQPQHFGDGTRLSIL.

The V and J genes are TRBV5-4 and TRBJ2-2, with a possible D match to TRBD2 (5 bases). V lost 0 bases, J lost 1 base, and 7 bases lay in between. The CDR3 is 15 amino acids. The V gene's germline CDR1 is SGHNT and CDR2 YYREEE (reference sequence). The CDR3 region has the DNA TGTGCCAGCAGCTTGGGACTATTGAACACCGGGGAGCTGTTTTTT. Its protein is CASSLGLLNTGELFF. Complete variable domain (other parts from reference TRBV5-4 and TRBJ2-2): ETGVTQSPTHLIKTRGQQVTLRCSSQSGHNTVSWYQQALGQGPQFIFQYYREEENGRGNFPPRFSGLQFPNYSSELNVNALELDDSALYLCASSLGLLNTGELFFGEGSRLTVL.

The chain recombines TRBV5-1 with TRBJ2-6, with a weak D call TRBD1 (5 bases). From germline, CDR1 is SGHRS and CDR2 YFSETQ. The CDR3 runs 15 residues. V lost 0 bases, J lost 5 bases, and 9 bases lay in between. The CDR3 here is CASSLGQGRANVLTF. Here the CDR3 DNA reads TGCGCCAGCAGCTTGGGGCAGGGTCGGGCCAACGTCCTGACTTTC.

The chain uses TRBV4-2 and TRBJ2-2, with unresolved D. V lost 3 bases to trimming and J lost 6 bases, with 11 bases between them. Germline-derived CDR1 and CDR2 are LGHNA and YNFKEQ. The CDR3 is 14 residues long. CDR3 bases: TGTGCCAGCAGCCACTCCCTTGACTCCGGGGAGCTGTTTTTT. Encoded protein: CASSHSLDSGELFF.

V is TRBV27 and J is TRBJ1-4, with 8 bases lining up with TRBD1. CDR1 MNHEY and CDR2 SMNVEV come from the germline V gene (reference sequence). The CDR3 is 14 residues long. V trimming: 6 bases; J trimming: 8 bases; junction bases outside the gene matches: 8. The CDR3 DNA sequence: TGTGCCAGCAGCCCACCAGGGGGCTTGGAAAAACTGTTTTTT. Residues: CASSPPGGLEKLFF.

The V call is TRBV6-6, the J call TRBJ2-6; the match to TRBD1 covers 9 bases. Germline V lookup: CDR1 MNHNY, CDR2 SVGAGI (reference sequence). V lost 7 bases to trimming and J lost 13 bases; unmatched junction nucleotides: 17. CDR3 size: 16 residues. The CDR3 reads CASNPRGQGLEGVLTF. In DNA form, the CDR3 reads TGTGCCAGCAACCCAAGGGGACAGGGTTTAGAGGGTGTCCTGACTTTC.

This clone was counted a few times. The chain couples TRBV6-6 to TRBJ1-3; TRBD1 is a possible D gene (6 bases). Trimming took off 11 bases at V and 6 bases at J, with 14 bases between the two ends. Germline CDR1 reads MNHNY; CDR2 reads SVGAGI (reference sequence). The CDR3 runs to 12 residues. The CDR3 here is CAASDRENTIYF. The CDR3 region has the DNA TGTGCCGCTTCGGACAGAGAAAACACCATATATTTT.

This chain's CDR3 is CASSEGAGTGELFF. The DNA of the CDR3 is TGTGCCAGTAGTGAGGGTGCGGGCACCGGGGAGCTGTTTTTT. This rearrangement joins TRBV19 to TRBJ2-2; D might be TRBD2 (5 bases). Germline V lookup: CDR1 LNHDA, CDR2 SQIVND (reference sequence). V dropped 5 bases and J dropped 4 bases, with 11 bases sitting between them. The length of the CDR3 is 14 residues.

The V gene is TRBV28, the J gene TRBJ1-2, with D uncertain. Germline lookup yields CDR1 MDHEN and CDR2 SYDVKM. Trimming removed 8 bases from V and 2 bases from J, with 9 bases in between. This CDR3 contains 12 residues. CDR3 residues: CASGRQNYGYTF. The CDR3 DNA sequence: TGTGCCAGCGGCAGGCAAAACTATGGCTACACCTTC.

The chain has TRBV19 and TRBJ2-3, with TRBD1 identical over 8 bases. Trimming removed 5 bases from V and 1 base from J; junction bases left unmatched: 2. The CDR3 is 14 amino acids. Germline values: CDR1 LNHDA, CDR2 SQIVND (reference sequence). The CDR3 sequence: CASSPGQGTDTQYF. The CDR3 DNA reads as TGTGCCAGTAGTCCGGGACAGGGCACAGATACGCAGTATTTT.

The chain is built from TRBV7-9 and TRBJ1-5; D possibly corresponds to TRBD1 (5 bases). This CDR3 comprises 15 residues. The V end was cut by 2 bases, the J end by 6 bases, with 14 bases between. CDR1 and CDR2 from the germline V gene are SEHNR and FQNEAQ (reference sequence). The CDR3 protein is CASSLSGVYGQPQHF. The DNA of the CDR3 is TGTGCCAGCAGCTTATCGGGGGTTTACGGTCAGCCCCAGCATTTT.

The chain uses TRBV5-1 and TRBJ1-6, with D possibly matching TRBD1 (5 bases). CDR1 is SGHRS and CDR2 is YFSETQ in the germline V gene. The length of the CDR3 is 15 residues. The V gene lost 5 bases and the J gene lost 8 bases, with 17 bases spanning the gap. This CDR3 is CASRPGGEEDSPLHF. CDR3 sequence (DNA): TGCGCCAGCAGACCCGGAGGGGAAGAGGATTCACCCCTCCACTTT.

The chain is built from TRBV6-5 and TRBJ2-2; TRBD1 matches at 10 bases. This CDR3 contains 14 residues. Trimming at V came to 10 bases and at J to 2 bases, leaving 4 bases not matched to a gene. In germline, CDR1 is MNHEY, CDR2 SVGAGI. The CDR3 coding sequence is TGTGCCACTTGGGACAGGGGAAACACCGGGGAGCTGTTTTTT. Protein: CATWDRGNTGELFF.

The chain employs TRBV7-6 and TRBJ1-5; the match to TRBD1 covers 7 bases. The length of the CDR3 is 14 residues. After removal of 6 bases from V and 3 bases from J, the junction contained 5 bases not matched to a gene. Germline values: CDR1 SGHVS, CDR2 FNYEAQ. CDR3 sequence: CASSSGTVNQPQHF. CDR3 DNA: TGTGCCAGCAGTTCAGGGACAGTCAATCAGCCCCAGCATTTT.

This chain links TRBV20-1 with TRBJ1-5; D is undetermined. Trimming cost V 6 bases and J 4 bases, with 7 bases left between them. The CDR3 length is 11 residues. CDR1 is DFQATT and CDR2 is SNEGSKA in the germline V gene (reference sequence). The CDR3 reads CSASGNQPQHF. The DNA of the CDR3 is TGCAGTGCCAGCGGAAATCAGCCCCAGCATTTT.